This T cell receptor beta chain was documented in a study of cytomegalovirus exposure and HLA in healthy donors. The V gene's germline CDR1 is SGHRS and CDR2 YFSETQ. The J segment lost 7 bases and the V segment lost 9 bases, leaving 2 bases of the junction unmatched. This CDR3 contains 10 residues. Amplification used 60 Vbeta primers and 13 Jbeta primers. TCRdb's table, derived via immunoSEQ multiplex PCR, lists solely in-frame clones and lacks some. The repertoire holds about 120,000 clones, with around three quarters as singletons. This clonotype originated in a woman between 35 and 50 years old in good health and CMV-seropositive. The sequenced sample was PBMCs. V is TRBV5-1 and J is TRBJ2-5, with 8 nucleotides matching TRBD2. The DNA for the CDR3 is TGCGCCACCCGGGAGGGGACCCAGTACTTC. It encodes CATREGTQYF.